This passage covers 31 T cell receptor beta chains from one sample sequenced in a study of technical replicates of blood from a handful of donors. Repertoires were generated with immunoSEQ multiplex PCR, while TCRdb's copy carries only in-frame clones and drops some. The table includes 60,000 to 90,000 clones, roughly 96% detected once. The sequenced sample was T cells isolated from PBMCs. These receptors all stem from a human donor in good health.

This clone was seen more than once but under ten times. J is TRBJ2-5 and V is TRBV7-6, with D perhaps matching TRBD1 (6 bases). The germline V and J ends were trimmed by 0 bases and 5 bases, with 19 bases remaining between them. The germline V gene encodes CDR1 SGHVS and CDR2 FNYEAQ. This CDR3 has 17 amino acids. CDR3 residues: CASSLASLGALKETQYF. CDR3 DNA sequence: TGTGCCAGCAGCTTAGCCAGTTTGGGGGCGCTTAAGGAGACCCAGTACTTC.

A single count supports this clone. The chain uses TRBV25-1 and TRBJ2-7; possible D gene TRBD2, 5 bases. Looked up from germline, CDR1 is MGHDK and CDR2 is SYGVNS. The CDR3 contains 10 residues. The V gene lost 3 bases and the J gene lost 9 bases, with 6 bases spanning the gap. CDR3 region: CASSEGRQYF. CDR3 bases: TGTGCCAGCAGTGAGGGGAGGCAGTACTTC.

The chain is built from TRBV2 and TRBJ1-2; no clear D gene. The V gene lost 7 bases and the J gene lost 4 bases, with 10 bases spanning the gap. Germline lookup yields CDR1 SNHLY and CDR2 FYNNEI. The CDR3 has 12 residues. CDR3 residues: CASMLNSYGYTF. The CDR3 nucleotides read TGTGCCAGCATGTTAAACAGCTATGGCTACACCTTC.

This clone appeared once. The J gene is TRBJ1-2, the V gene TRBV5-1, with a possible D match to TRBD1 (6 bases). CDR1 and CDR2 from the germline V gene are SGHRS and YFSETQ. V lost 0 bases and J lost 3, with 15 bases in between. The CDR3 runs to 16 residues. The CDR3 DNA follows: TGCGCCAGCAGCTTGGTGGGGGGGCTGGCAGACTATGGCTACACCTTC. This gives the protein CASSLVGGLADYGYTF.

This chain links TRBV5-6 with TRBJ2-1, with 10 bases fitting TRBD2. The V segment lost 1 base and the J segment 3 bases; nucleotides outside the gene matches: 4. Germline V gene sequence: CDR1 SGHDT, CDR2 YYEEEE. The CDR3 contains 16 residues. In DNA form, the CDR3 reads TGTGCCAGCAGCTTGTCTAGCGGGGGATACTACAATGAGCAGTTCTTC. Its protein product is CASSLSSGGYYNEQFF.

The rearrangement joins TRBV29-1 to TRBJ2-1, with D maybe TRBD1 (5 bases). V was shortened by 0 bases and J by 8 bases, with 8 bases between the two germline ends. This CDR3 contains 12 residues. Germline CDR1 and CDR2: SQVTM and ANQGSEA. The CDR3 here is CSVEDAGYEQFF. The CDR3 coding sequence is TGCAGCGTTGAAGATGCAGGGTATGAGCAGTTCTTC.

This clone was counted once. CDR3 loop: CASSQERSYEQYF. The CDR3 DNA follows: TGTGCCAGCAGCCAAGAGCGGTCCTACGAGCAGTACTTC. The V and J genes are TRBV13 and TRBJ2-7, with a tentative D call TRBD2 (5 bases). The CDR3 consists of 13 residues. V gave up 5 bases and J gave up 1 base, with 9 bases separating them. Per germline, CDR1 PRHDT and CDR2 FYEKMQ (reference sequence).

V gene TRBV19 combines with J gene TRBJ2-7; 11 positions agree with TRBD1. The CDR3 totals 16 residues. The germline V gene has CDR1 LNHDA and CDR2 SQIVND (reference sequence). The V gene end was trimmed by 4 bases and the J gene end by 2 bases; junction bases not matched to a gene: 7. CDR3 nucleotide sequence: TGTGCCAGTAGTACAGAAGGACAGGGGGCAACCTACGAGCAGTACTTC. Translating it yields CASSTEGQGATYEQYF.

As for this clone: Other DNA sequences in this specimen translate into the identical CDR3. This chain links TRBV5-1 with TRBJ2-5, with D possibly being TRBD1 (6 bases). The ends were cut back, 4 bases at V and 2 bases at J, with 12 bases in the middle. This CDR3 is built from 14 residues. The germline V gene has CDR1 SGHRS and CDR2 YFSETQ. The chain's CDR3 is CASSLGGQQETQYF. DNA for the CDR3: TGCGCCAGCAGCCTTGGAGGACAGCAAGAGACCCAGTACTTC.

This CDR3 reads CASSARLGGSEQFF. Written as DNA, the CDR3 is TGTGCCAGCAGCGCCCGACTAGGGGGCAGTGAGCAGTTCTTC. The rearrangement links TRBV11-3 to TRBJ2-1; possibly TRBD1 for D (7 bases). The CDR3 spans 14 residues. V was cut by 5 bases and J by 9 bases, with 17 bases left in between. Germline V gives CDR1 SGHNT, CDR2 YENEEA.

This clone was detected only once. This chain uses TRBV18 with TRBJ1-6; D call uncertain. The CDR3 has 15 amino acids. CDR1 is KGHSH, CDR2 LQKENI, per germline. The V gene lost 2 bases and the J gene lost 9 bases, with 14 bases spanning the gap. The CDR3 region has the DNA TGTGCCAGCTCACCAGAGGAAATCCTTTCTTCACCCCTCCACTTT. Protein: CASSPEEILSSPLHF.

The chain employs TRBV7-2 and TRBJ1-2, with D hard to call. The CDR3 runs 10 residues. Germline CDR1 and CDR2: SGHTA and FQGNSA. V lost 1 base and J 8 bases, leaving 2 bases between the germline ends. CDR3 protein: CASSLVGYTF. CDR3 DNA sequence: TGTGCCAGCAGCTTAGTAGGCTACACCTTC. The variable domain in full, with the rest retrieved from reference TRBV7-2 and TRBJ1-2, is GAGVSQSPSNKVTEKGKDVELRCDPISGHTALYWYRQSLGQGLEFLIYFQGNSAPDKSGLPSDRFSAERTGGSVSTLTIQRTQQEDSAVYLCASSLVGYTFGSGTRLTVV.

CDR3: CASSPHPQGNTEAFF. As DNA, the CDR3 is TGTGCCAGCAGCCCCCACCCACAGGGGAACACTGAAGCTTTCTTT. This sequence joins TRBV27 and TRBJ1-1; D is perhaps TRBD1 (6 bases). The CDR3 totals 15 residues. The germline V gene encodes CDR1 MNHEY and CDR2 SMNVEV (reference sequence). V was cut by 6 bases and J by 1 base, with 15 bases left in between.

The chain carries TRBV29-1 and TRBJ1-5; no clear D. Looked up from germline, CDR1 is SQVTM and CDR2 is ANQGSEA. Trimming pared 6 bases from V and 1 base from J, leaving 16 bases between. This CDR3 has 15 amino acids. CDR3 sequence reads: CSVADPGLSNQPQHF. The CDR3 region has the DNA TGCAGCGTCGCAGATCCTGGACTCAGCAATCAGCCCCAGCATTTT. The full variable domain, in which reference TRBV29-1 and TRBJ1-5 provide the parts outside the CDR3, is SAVISQKPSRDICQRGTSLTIQCQVDSQVTMMFWYRQQPGQSLTLIATANQGSEATYESGFVIDKFPISRPNLTFSTLTVSNMSPEDSSIYLCSVADPGLSNQPQHFGDGTRLSIL.

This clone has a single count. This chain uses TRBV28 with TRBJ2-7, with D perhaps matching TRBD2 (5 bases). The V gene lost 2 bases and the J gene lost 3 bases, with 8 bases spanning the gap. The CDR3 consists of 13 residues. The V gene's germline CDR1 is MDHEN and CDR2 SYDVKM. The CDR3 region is CASSLGSYYEQYF. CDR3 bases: TGTGCCAGCAGTTTAGGGAGCTACTACGAGCAGTACTTC.

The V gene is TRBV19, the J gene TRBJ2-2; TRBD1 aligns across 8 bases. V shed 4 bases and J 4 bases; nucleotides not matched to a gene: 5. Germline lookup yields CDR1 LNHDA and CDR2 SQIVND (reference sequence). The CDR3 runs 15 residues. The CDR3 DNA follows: TGTGCCAGTAGTAGGGGGACAGGACTCACCGGGGAGCTGTTTTTT. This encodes CASSRGTGLTGELFF.

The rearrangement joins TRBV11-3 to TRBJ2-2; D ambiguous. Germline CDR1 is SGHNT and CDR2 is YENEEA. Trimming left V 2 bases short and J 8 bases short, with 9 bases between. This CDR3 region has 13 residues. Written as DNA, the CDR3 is TGTGCCAGCAGCTTACAGGAATCGGGGGAGCTGTTTTTT. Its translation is CASSLQESGELFF.

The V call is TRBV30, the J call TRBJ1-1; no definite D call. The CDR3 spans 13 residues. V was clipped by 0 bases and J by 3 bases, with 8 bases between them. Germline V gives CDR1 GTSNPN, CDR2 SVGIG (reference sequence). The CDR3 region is CAWSVYPDTEAFF. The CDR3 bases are TGTGCCTGGAGTGTTTACCCGGACACTGAAGCTTTCTTT.

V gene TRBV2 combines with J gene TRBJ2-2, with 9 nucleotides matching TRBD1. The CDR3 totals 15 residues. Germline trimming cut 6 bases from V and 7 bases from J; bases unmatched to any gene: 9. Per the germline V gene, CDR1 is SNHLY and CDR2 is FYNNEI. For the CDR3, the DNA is TGTGCCAGCAGCCTGCTACAGGGGGCAGACGGGGAGCTGTTTTTT. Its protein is CASSLLQGADGELFF.

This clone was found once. CDR3 region: CASSGEATAFF. The CDR3 nucleotides are TGTGCCAGTAGTGGGGAGGCTACAGCTTTCTTT. The V gene is TRBV19, the J gene TRBJ1-1; no reliable D call. CDR1 and CDR2 from the germline V gene are LNHDA and SQIVND (reference sequence). The CDR3 runs to 11 residues. V lost 5 bases and J 10 bases, leaving 11 bases between the germline ends.

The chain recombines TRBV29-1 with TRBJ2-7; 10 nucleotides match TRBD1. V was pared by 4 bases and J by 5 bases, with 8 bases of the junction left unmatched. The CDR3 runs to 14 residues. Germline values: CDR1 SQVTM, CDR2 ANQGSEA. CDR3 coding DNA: TGCAGCGTTGCCGGACAGGGGGATATAAACGAGCAGTACTTC. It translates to CSVAGQGDINEQYF.

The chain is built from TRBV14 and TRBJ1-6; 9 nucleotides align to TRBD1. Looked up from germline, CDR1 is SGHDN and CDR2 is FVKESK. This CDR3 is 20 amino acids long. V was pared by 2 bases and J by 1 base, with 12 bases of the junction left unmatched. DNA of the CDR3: TGTGCCAGCAGCCAACGGTCACAGGGGGCGATAGTATCCTATAATTCACCCCTCCACTTT. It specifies CASSQRSQGAIVSYNSPLHF. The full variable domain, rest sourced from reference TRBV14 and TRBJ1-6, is EAGVTQFPSHSVIEKGQTVTLRCDPISGHDNLYWYRRVMGKEIKFLLHFVKESKQDESGMPNNRFLAERTGGTYSTLKVQPAELEDSGVYFCASSQRSQGAIVSYNSPLHFGNGTRLTVT.

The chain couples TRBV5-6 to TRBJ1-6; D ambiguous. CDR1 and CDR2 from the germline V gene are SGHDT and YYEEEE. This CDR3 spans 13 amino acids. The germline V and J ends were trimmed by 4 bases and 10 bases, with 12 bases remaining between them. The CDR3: CASSPEASSPLHF. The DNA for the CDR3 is TGTGCCAGCAGCCCAGAGGCTTCGTCACCCCTCCACTTT.

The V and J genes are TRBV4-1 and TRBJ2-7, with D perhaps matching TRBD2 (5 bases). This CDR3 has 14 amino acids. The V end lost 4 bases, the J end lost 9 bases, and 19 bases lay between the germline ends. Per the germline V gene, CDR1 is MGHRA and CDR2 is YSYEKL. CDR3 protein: CASSPYDGVVGQYF. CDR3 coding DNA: TGCGCCAGCAGCCCTTACGACGGGGTAGTCGGGCAGTACTTC.

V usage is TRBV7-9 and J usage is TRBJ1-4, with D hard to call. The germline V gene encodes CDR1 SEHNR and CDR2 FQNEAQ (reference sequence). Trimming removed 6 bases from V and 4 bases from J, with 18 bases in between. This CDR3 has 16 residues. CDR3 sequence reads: CASRTDGRGINEKLFF. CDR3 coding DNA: TGTGCCAGCAGGACGGACGGACGGGGAATTAATGAAAAACTGTTTTTT.

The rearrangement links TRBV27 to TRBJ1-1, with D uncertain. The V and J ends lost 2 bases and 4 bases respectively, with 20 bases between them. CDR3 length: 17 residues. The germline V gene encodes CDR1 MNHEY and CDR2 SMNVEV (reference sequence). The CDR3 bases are TGTGCCAGCAGTTTAGGCCTAGGGAGACTCCAACTCACTGAAGCTTTCTTT. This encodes CASSLGLGRLQLTEAFF.

DNA for the CDR3: TGTGCCAGCTTAGGGGCCCGGAACACCGGGGAGCTGTTTTTT. Amino acids: CASLGARNTGELFF. The chain has TRBV2 and TRBJ2-2; the D gene is possibly TRBD1 (5 bases). The V gene lost 8 bases and the J gene lost 1 base, with 11 bases spanning the gap. Germline V lookup: CDR1 SNHLY, CDR2 FYNNEI. This CDR3 comprises 14 residues.

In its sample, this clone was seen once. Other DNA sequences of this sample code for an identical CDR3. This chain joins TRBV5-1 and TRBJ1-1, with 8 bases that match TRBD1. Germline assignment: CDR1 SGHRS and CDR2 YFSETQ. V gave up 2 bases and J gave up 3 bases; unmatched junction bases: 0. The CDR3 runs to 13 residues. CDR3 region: CASSLQGDTEAFF. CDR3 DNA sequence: TGCGCCAGCAGCTTACAGGGGGACACTGAAGCTTTCTTT.

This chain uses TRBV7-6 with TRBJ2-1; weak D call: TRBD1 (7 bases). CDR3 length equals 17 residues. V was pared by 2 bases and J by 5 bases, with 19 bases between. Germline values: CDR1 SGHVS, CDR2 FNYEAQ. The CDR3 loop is CASSLYRAGQMNNEQFF. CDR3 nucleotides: TGTGCCAGCAGCTTATACCGGGCGGGACAGATGAACAATGAGCAGTTCTTC.

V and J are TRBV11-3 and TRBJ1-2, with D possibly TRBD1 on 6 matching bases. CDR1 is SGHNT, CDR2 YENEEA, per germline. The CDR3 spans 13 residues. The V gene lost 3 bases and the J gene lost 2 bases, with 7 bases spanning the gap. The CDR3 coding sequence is TGTGCCAGCAGCTTTCAGGGGAACTATGGCTACACCTTC. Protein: CASSFQGNYGYTF.

The CDR3 sequence is CSVEYPVHGYTF. The CDR3, as DNA: TGCAGCGTTGAATATCCAGTACATGGCTACACCTTC. The rearrangement links TRBV29-1 to TRBJ1-2; D not certain. CDR3 length equals 12 residues. In germline, CDR1 is SQVTM, CDR2 ANQGSEA. With 2 bases removed from V and 6 bases from J, the gap between germline ends came to 10 bases.